These 19 T cell receptor beta chains came from one sample sequenced in a study of long-term antiretroviral therapy in people with HIV. At survey level, the immunoSEQ assay was run in its v3.0 version. Libraries were prepared by immunoSEQ multiplex PCR; TCRdb keeps only in-frame clonotypes and omits some of them. The table includes roughly 24,000 clones, 70% to 90% detected once. This material consisted of unsorted PBMCs, taken 1.8 years before starting antiretroviral therapy. The receptors stem from a woman in her twenties or thirties with HIV.

J is TRBJ1-2 and V is TRBV15; D gene unclear. The CDR3 is 11 residues long. The V gene lost 4 bases and the J gene lost 4 bases, with 4 bases spanning the gap. CDR1 and CDR2 from the germline V gene are LNHNV and YYDKDF (reference sequence). The CDR3 DNA reads TGTGCCACCAGCAACCGCTATGGCTACACCTTC. Amino acids: CATSNRYGYTF.

This chain connects TRBV15 to TRBJ1-1; tentative D call: TRBD1 (6 bases). V was clipped by 1 base and J by 6 bases, with 12 bases between them. CDR1 and CDR2 from the germline V gene are LNHNV and YYDKDF (reference sequence). This CDR3 comprises 14 residues. Here the CDR3 reads CATSRAGTLAEAFF. CDR3 coding DNA: TGTGCCACCAGCAGAGCCGGGACACTCGCTGAAGCTTTCTTT.

The chain combines TRBV9 with TRBJ2-5; 14 bases line up with TRBD2. The CDR3 is made up of 17 amino acids. CDR1 is SGDLS, CDR2 YYNGEE, per germline. Trimming at V came to 0 bases and at J to 1 base, leaving 2 bases not matched to a gene. The CDR3 loop is CASSVGTSGGTQETQYF. In DNA, the CDR3 is TGTGCCAGCAGCGTAGGGACTAGCGGGGGGACCCAAGAGACCCAGTACTTC.

This chain links TRBV10-3 with TRBJ1-2; possibly TRBD1 for D (6 bases). Deletions cut 6 bases from V and 2 bases from J, with 16 bases between. CDR3 length: 15 residues. Germline V gene lookup returns CDR1 ENHRY and CDR2 SYGVKD. The CDR3 loop reads CAISSKTGLNYGYTF. The CDR3 DNA sequence: TGTGCCATCAGCTCCAAGACAGGATTGAACTATGGCTACACCTTC.

This clone appeared a single time. The rearrangement uses TRBV2 and TRBJ2-5; D might be TRBD1 or TRBD2, each matching 5 bases. The germline V and J ends were trimmed by 4 bases and 7 bases, with 16 bases remaining between them. The CDR3 extends over 14 amino acids. Germline assignment: CDR1 SNHLY and CDR2 FYNNEI. In DNA, the CDR3 is TGTGCCAGCAGTGGGGGGTCTAGCTGGGGGACCCAGTACTTC. Translated, it gives CASSGGSSWGTQYF.

The chain joins TRBV14 to TRBJ2-1; no firm D call. The CDR3 is made up of 16 amino acids. Germline V CDR1 and CDR2: SGHDN, FVKESK. Trimming stripped 4 bases from V and 0 bases from J, with 13 bases between. The CDR3 bases are TGTGCCAGCAGCCCAGGACGGCCGAGCTCCTACAATGAGCAGTTCTTC. Translated: CASSPGRPSSYNEQFF.

This clone was counted only a few times. The chain joins TRBV4-1 to TRBJ1-1; D is unclear. The CDR3 is made up of 12 amino acids. Trimming took 0 bases from V and 6 from J, leaving 5 bases between them. Germline CDR1 MGHRA, CDR2 YSYEKL. The CDR3 loop reads CASSQDRAEAFF. The CDR3 DNA follows: TGCGCCAGCAGCCAAGATAGGGCTGAAGCTTTCTTT.

V is TRBV6-1 and J is TRBJ2-7, with a tentative D call TRBD1 (5 bases). Germline CDR1 is MNHNS and CDR2 is SASEGT. The CDR3 has 14 residues. Trimming removed 4 bases from V and 6 bases from J, with 16 bases in between. The CDR3 DNA reads as TGTGCCAGCAGTGGATCACTGACAGCTGGCGAGCAGTACGTC. Its translation is CASSGSLTAGEQYV.

CDR3 loop: CASSYRDRDYGYTF. The DNA of the CDR3 is TGTGCCAGCAGTTACCGGGACAGGGACTATGGCTACACCTTC. The chain carries TRBV6-5 and TRBJ1-2; 9 nucleotides align to TRBD1. V was pared by 2 bases and J by 3 bases, with 1 base of the junction left unmatched. This CDR3 has 14 amino acids. The germline V gene has CDR1 MNHEY and CDR2 SVGAGI.

J is TRBJ1-6 and V is TRBV2; D not resolved. The CDR3 covers 12 residues. Germline CDR1 reads SNHLY; CDR2 reads FYNNEI. The V end lost 7 bases, the J end lost 7 bases, and 8 bases lay between the germline ends. CDR3 loop: CASNRDNSPLHF. The DNA for the CDR3 is TGTGCCAGCAACCGCGACAATTCACCCCTCCACTTT.

The rearrangement joins TRBV18 to TRBJ2-5, with 8 bases fitting TRBD1. Germline assignment: CDR1 KGHSH and CDR2 LQKENI. CDR3 length: 15 residues. V dropped 4 bases and J dropped 5; count of bases not matched to a gene: 9. The CDR3: CASSRSGQGWETQYF. Here the CDR3 DNA reads TGTGCCAGCTCACGGTCCGGACAGGGCTGGGAGACCCAGTACTTC.

V usage is TRBV7-2 and J usage is TRBJ2-1, with D unresolved. CDR1 and CDR2 (germline): SGHTA, FQGNSA. V was clipped by 5 bases and J by 0 bases, with 2 bases between them. The CDR3 is made up of 12 amino acids. CDR3 protein: CASSPSYNEQFF. In DNA, the CDR3 is TGTGCCAGCAGCCCCTCCTACAATGAGCAGTTCTTC.

The chain combines TRBV10-3 with TRBJ2-2; tentatively, D is TRBD1 or TRBD2 (5 bases each). This CDR3 has 15 residues. The germline CDR1 and CDR2 sequences are ENHRY and SYGVKD. Trimming removed 2 bases from V and 6 bases from J, with 13 bases in between. The CDR3 bases are TGTGCCATCAGTGAGGAGGGGTTAGGCTCCGGGGAGCTGTTTTTT. Translating gives CAISEEGLGSGELFF.

V usage is TRBV11-2 and J usage is TRBJ1-1; D is unresolved. V was clipped by 1 base and J by 8 bases, with 11 bases between them. Germline lookup yields CDR1 SGHAT and CDR2 FQNNGV. This CDR3 contains 13 residues. The CDR3 spells CASSLVVKREAFF. CDR3 in DNA: TGTGCCAGCAGCTTAGTTGTAAAGAGAGAAGCTTTCTTT.

V and J are TRBV27 and TRBJ1-6; a weak D match, TRBD1 (6 bases). CDR1 MNHEY and CDR2 SMNVEV come from the germline V gene (reference sequence). Between the trimmed V and J ends, which lost 5 bases and 1 base, there was a span of 24 bases. This CDR3 is built from 20 residues. The CDR3 loop reads CASSLTDRPRGGSYNSPLHF. DNA for the CDR3: TGTGCCAGCAGTCTCACCGACAGGCCCCGAGGCGGGTCCTATAATTCACCCCTCCACTTT.

The genes are TRBV5-1 and TRBJ1-3, with TRBD1 matching over 7 bases. V shed 0 bases, J shed 0 bases, and the junction held 3 bases outside the gene matches. The germline CDR1 and CDR2 sequences are SGHRS and YFSETQ. This CDR3 comprises 16 residues. The CDR3 region has the DNA TGCGCCAGCAGCTTGGCCGGGACAGCCTCTGGAAACACCATATATTTT. It yields the protein CASSLAGTASGNTIYF.

The rearrangement joins TRBV29-1 to TRBJ2-7, with D maybe TRBD2 (5 bases). From germline, CDR1 is SQVTM and CDR2 ANQGSEA. V was cut by 4 bases and J by 5 bases, with 9 bases left in between. The CDR3 extends over 11 amino acids. CDR3 loop: CSVVSGNEQYF. In DNA, the CDR3 is TGCAGCGTTGTGTCGGGAAACGAGCAGTACTTC.

The chain joins TRBV7-8 to TRBJ1-1; a possible D gene is TRBD1 (5 bases). Trimming took 6 bases from V and 5 from J, leaving 10 bases between them. The CDR3 contains 12 residues. From germline, CDR1 is SGHVS and CDR2 FQNEAQ. The CDR3 protein is CASSRGETEAFF. In nucleotides, the CDR3 is TGTGCCAGCAGTCGGGGGGAGACTGAAGCTTTCTTT.

The V call is TRBV18, the J call TRBJ2-2; D is unresolved. V shed 0 bases and J shed 0 bases, with 20 bases lying between them. The CDR3 length is 20 residues. The germline V gene has CDR1 KGHSH and CDR2 LQKENI. The CDR3 spells CASSPPNRIERPANTGELFF. DNA of the CDR3: TGTGCCAGCTCACCACCCAACAGAATCGAACGACCCGCGAACACCGGGGAGCTGTTTTTT.